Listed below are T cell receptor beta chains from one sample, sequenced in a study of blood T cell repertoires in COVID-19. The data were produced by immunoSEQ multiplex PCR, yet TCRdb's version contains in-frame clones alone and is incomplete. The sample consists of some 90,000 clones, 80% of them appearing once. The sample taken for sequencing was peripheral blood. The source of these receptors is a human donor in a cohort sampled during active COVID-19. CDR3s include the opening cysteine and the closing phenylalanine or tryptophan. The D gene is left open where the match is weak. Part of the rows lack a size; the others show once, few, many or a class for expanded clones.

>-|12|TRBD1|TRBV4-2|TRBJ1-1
CASSRQGNEAFF
TGTGCCAGCAGCCGACAGGGTAATGAAGCTTTCTTT
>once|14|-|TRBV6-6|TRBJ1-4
CASSYPELGEKLFF
TGTGCCAGCAGTTACCCGGAGCTCGGGGAAAAACTGTTTTTT
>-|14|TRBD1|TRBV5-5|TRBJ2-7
CASSRGAGGSEQYF
TGTGCCAGCAGCCGAGGGGCAGGGGGCAGCGAGCAGTACTTC
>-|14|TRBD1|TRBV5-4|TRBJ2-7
CASSVGQGLSEQYF
TGTGCCAGCAGCGTGGGACAGGGCCTGAGCGAGCAGTACTTC
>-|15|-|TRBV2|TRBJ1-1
CASSLLEVGGTEAFF
TGTGCCAGCAGTTTACTTGAGGTAGGGGGCACTGAAGCTTTCTTT
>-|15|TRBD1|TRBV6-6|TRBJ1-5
CASRSDRGSNQPQHF
TGTGCCAGCAGGTCGGACAGGGGAAGCAATCAGCCCCAGCATTTT
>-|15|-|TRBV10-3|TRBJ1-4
CAISESGRSNEKLFF
TGTGCCATCAGTGAGTCCGGCAGGTCTAATGAAAAACTGTTTTTT
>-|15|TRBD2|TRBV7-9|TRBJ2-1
CASSFTSGRRNEQFF
TGTGCCAGCAGCTTTACAAGCGGGAGACGCAATGAGCAGTTCTTC
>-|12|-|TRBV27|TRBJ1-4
CASGSLNEKLFF
TGTGCCAGCGGGAGCCTAAATGAAAAACTGTTTTTT
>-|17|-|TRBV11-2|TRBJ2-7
CASSFGGVGDWIYEQYF
TGTGCCAGCAGCTTTGGGGGTGTGGGGGACTGGATATACGAGCAGTACTTC
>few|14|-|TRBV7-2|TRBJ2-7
CASSPGQPANEQYF
TGTGCCAGCAGCCCCGGACAGCCTGCTAACGAGCAGTACTTC
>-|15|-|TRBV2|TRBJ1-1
CASSESRGSGTEAFF
TGTGCCAGCAGTGAGTCTCGGGGGAGCGGCACTGAAGCTTTCTTT
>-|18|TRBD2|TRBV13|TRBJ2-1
CASSSLVAGDSYYNEQFF
TGTGCCAGCAGCTCCCTCGTAGCGGGAGACTCTTACTACAATGAGCAGTTCTTC
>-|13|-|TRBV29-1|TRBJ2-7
CSVKGVEGVEQYF
TGCAGCGTAAAGGGAGTTGAGGGGGTTGAGCAGTACTTC
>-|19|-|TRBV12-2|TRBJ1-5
CASRPRDRGIVRPNQPQHF
TGTGCAAGTCGCCCTAGGGACAGGGGGATTGTGAGGCCTAATCAGCCCCAGCATTTT
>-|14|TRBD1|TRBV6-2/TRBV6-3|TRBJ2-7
CASSLRDRGYEQYF
TGTGCCAGCAGTTTAAGGGACAGGGGCTACGAGCAGTACTTC
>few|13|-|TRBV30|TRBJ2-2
CAWSARGFGELFF
TGTGCCTGGAGTGCCCGGGGGTTCGGGGAGCTGTTTTTT
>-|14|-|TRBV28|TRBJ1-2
CASSFTGHGYGYTF
TGTGCCAGCAGTTTTACTGGACACGGATATGGCTACACCTTC
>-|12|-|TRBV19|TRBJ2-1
CASSMSYNEQFF
TGTGCCAGTAGTATGTCTTACAATGAGCAGTTCTTC
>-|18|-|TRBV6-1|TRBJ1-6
CASSEGLKPVKVNSPLHF
TGTGCCAGCAGTGAGGGACTGAAACCCGTGAAGGTGAATTCACCCCTCCACTTT
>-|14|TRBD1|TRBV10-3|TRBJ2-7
CASQRSGQGDEQYF
TGTGCCAGCCAGAGATCGGGACAGGGGGACGAGCAGTACTTC
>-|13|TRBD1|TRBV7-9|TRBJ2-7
CASSIDRGAEQYF
TGTGCCAGCAGCATAGACAGGGGGGCCGAGCAGTACTTC
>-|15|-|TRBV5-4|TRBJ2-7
CASSSPNPPLYEQYF
TGTGCCAGCAGCTCACCTAACCCCCCCCTTTACGAGCAGTACTTC
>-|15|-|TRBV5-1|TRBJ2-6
CASSLKASGANVLTF
TGCGCCAGCAGCTTGAAAGCCTCTGGGGCCAACGTCCTGACTTTC
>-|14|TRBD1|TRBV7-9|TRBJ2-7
CASSLATQGYEQYF
TGTGCCAGCAGCTTAGCAACACAGGGGTACGAGCAGTACTTC
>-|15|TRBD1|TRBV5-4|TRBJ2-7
CASSRGQGSSYEQYF
TGTGCCAGCAGCCGGGGACAGGGTAGCTCCTACGAGCAGTACTTC
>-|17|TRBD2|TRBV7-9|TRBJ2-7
CASSSLLSGRITYEQYF
TGTGCCAGCAGCTCACTCCTTAGCGGGAGGATAACCTACGAGCAGTACTTC
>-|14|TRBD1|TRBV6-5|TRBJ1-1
CASRDQGAVTEAFF
TGTGCCAGCAGGGACCAGGGGGCTGTTACTGAAGCTTTCTTT
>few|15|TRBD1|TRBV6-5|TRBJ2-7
CASSYSGQGHYEQYF
TGTGCCAGCAGTTACTCGGGACAGGGCCACTACGAGCAGTACTTC
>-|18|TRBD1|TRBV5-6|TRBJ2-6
CASSRTGTGLSGANVLTF
TGTGCCAGCAGCAGAACCGGGACAGGTCTCTCTGGGGCCAACGTCCTGACTTTC
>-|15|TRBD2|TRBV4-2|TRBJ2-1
CASSQGTGLAPEQFF
TGTGCCAGCAGCCAAGGTACAGGACTAGCGCCTGAGCAGTTCTTC
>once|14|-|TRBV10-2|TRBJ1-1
CASSEGPTGLRAFF
TGCGCCAGCAGTGAAGGTCCTACAGGCCTACGAGCTTTCTTT
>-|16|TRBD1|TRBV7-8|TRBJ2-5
CASSPDRGRAKETQYF
TGTGCCAGCAGCCCCGACAGGGGTCGGGCAAAAGAGACCCAGTACTTC
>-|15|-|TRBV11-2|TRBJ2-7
CASSLIEIPSYEQYF
TGTGCCAGCAGCTTGATAGAGATCCCCTCCTACGAGCAGTACTTC
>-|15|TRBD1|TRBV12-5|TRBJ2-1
CASGLAGGSGNEQFF
TGTGCTAGTGGTTTGGCAGGGGGCAGTGGCAATGAGCAGTTCTTC